A selection of T cell receptor beta chains follows, all from one sample in a study of blood T cell repertoires in COVID-19. Profiled with immunoSEQ multiplex PCR; TCRdb holds only in-frame clones, not every one. The sample has over 130,000 clones; around 90% are singletons. The sample was peripheral blood. The receptors stem from a human donor in a cohort sampled during active COVID-19. Each CDR3 is given with its conserved first and last residue. The D gene is left open where the match is weak. Not all rows give a size; the values are once, few, many and, for expanded clones, a class.

-	-	TRBV7-9	TRBJ1-1	TGTGCCAGCAGCAGGGACGGTAGCATGAACACTGAAGCTTTCTTT	CASSRDGSMNTEAFF
TRBD2	-	TRBV2	TRBJ2-3	TGTGCCAGCGAGGGGACTAGCGGGACAGATACGCAGTATTTT	CASEGTSGTDTQYF
TRBD1	-	TRBV7-8	TRBJ1-1	TGTGCCAGCAGCCTACAGGGGGCGTACACTGAAGCTTTCTTT	CASSLQGAYTEAFF
TRBD2	once	TRBV9	TRBJ2-1	TGTGCCAGCAGCCCCAGGGGAAGCGGGAGTGTCAATGAGCAGTTCTTC	CASSPRGSGSVNEQFF
TRBD1	-	TRBV14	TRBJ2-7	TGTGCCAGCTCTAAACAGTCGGGGACAGCCTACGAGCAGTACTTC	CASSKQSGTAYEQYF
TRBD2	-	TRBV3-1/TRBV3-2	TRBJ2-1	TGTGCCAGCAGCTCGGGACTAGCGGGGAGGGAGCAGTTCTTC	CASSSGLAGREQFF
-	-	TRBV7-3	TRBJ1-1	TGTGCCAGCAGAAAGGACGGGATCAACACTGAAGCTTTCTTT	CASRKDGINTEAFF
-	-	TRBV7-2	TRBJ1-1	TGTGCCAGCAGCTTACAGGGCTACACTGAAGCTTTCTTT	CASSLQGYTEAFF
-	-	TRBV3-1/TRBV3-2	TRBJ2-1	TGTGCCAGCAGCCCATCTAGCCCCAATGAGCAGTTCTTC	CASSPSSPNEQFF
-	-	TRBV30	TRBJ2-7	TGTGCCTGGAGTGTAAGGCGGGGAGCATACGAGCAGTACTTC	CAWSVRRGAYEQYF
-	-	TRBV11-1	TRBJ1-3	TGTGCCAGCAGCCAGGGGACCGCAACCTCTGGAAACACCATATATTTT	CASSQGTATSGNTIYF
-	-	TRBV18	TRBJ2-7	TGTGCCAGCTCACCGGGCGGACAAGCCTACGAGCAGTACTTC	CASSPGGQAYEQYF
-	-	TRBV2	TRBJ2-5	TGTGCCAGCACCCCTGAGGTGGGAGGGGGGGAGACCCAGTACTTC	CASTPEVGGGETQYF
-	-	TRBV7-3	TRBJ2-7	TGTGCCAGCAGCTTAGCAGACGGGAGTAATTACGAGCAGTACTTC	CASSLADGSNYEQYF
TRBD1	-	TRBV27	TRBJ2-7	TGTGCCAGCAGTGTGACAGGGCCGGAGGACGAGCAGTACTTC	CASSVTGPEDEQYF
TRBD2	few	TRBV7-2	TRBJ2-1	TGTGCCAGCAGCTTATTCCTAGCGGGGGGGCGGGAGCAGTTCTTC	CASSLFLAGGREQFF
-	-	TRBV25-1	TRBJ1-2	TGTGCCAGCAGAATCTGGGGCTGGGGCTACACCTTC	CASRIWGWGYTF
TRBD1	-	TRBV7-9	TRBJ2-7	TGTGCCAGCAGCGAACAGGGGGCAGGTGGCGAGCAGTACTTC	CASSEQGAGGEQYF
TRBD2	-	TRBV7-6	TRBJ2-7	TGTGCCAGCAGCCGAGAGGGCGGGAGACCATACGAGCAGTACTTC	CASSREGGRPYEQYF
TRBD2	-	TRBV9	TRBJ2-2	TGTGCCAGCAGTCAACCGGGACTAGCGGGACAGGGGAACACCGGGGAGCTGTTTTTT	CASSQPGLAGQGNTGELFF
-	-	TRBV3-1/TRBV3-2	TRBJ1-1	TGTGCCAGCAGCCAAGTGGGCCAGGGCGTGAACACTGAAGCTTTCTTT	CASSQVGQGVNTEAFF
-	-	TRBV7-9	TRBJ2-5	TGTGCCAGCAGCTTCCGCGGTCTCCAAGAGACCCAGTACTTC	CASSFRGLQETQYF
-	-	TRBV9	TRBJ2-7	TGTGCCAGCAGCGTAGGTCTAGGGGGAGGGCCGGGCGAGCAGTACTTC	CASSVGLGGGPGEQYF
-	-	TRBV28	TRBJ2-7	TGTGCCAGCAACGAGGACAGGAGGGGCGAGCAGTACTTC	CASNEDRRGEQYF
-	-	TRBV7-8	TRBJ2-7	TGTGCCAGCAGCTTAAGGGACACCTACGAGCAGTACTTC	CASSLRDTYEQYF